Below, 2 T cell receptor beta chains from the same sample are listed, as sequenced in a study of T cell responses to AZD1222 COVID-19 vaccine. Clones were sequenced by immunoSEQ multiplex PCR, and TCRdb holds only the in-frame ones, with some missing. The sample consists of 80,000 to 95,000 clones, 92% of them appearing once. The specimen comprised peripheral blood, sampled on day 0 of AZD1222 vaccination. The receptors stem from an adult in good health.

This chain connects TRBV7-3 to TRBJ2-3, with 9 positions matching TRBD2. Unmatched junction bases numbered 4, after V lost 5 bases and J lost 1 base. This CDR3 is built from 15 residues. CDR1 is SGHTA and CDR2 is FQGTGA in the germline V gene. The chain's CDR3 is CASSRSGSGTDTQYF. CDR3 nucleotides: TGTGCCAGCAGCCGTAGCGGGAGCGGCACAGATACGCAGTATTTT. Full variable domain (missing parts from reference TRBV7-3 and TRBJ2-3): GAGVSQTPSNKVTEKGKYVELRCDPISGHTALYWYRQSLGQGPEFLIYFQGTGAADDSGLPNDRFFAVRPEGSVSTLKIQRTERGDSAVYLCASSRSGSGTDTQYFGPGTRLTVL.

The chain carries TRBV3-1 (or the pseudogene TRBV3-2) and TRBJ1-6; TRBD1 matches 8 bases. This CDR3 comprises 15 residues. The germline V gene encodes CDR1 LGHDT and CDR2 YNNKEL (reference sequence). Unmatched junction bases numbered 3, after V lost 1 base and J lost 7 bases. DNA of the CDR3: TGTGCCAGCAGCCAAGTGGGACAGGTCAATTCACCCCTCCACTTT. As protein: CASSQVGQVNSPLHF.